Each of the 27 T cell receptor beta chains below was sequenced from the same sample in a study of beta chain features in type 1 diabetes. No cognate antigen is known for these TCRs. Study-wide findings and caveats: For Type 1 diabetes patients, all four CD4+ subsets carried TCRB CDR3s that were moderately but significantly shorter.

Expressed TCRB transcripts were sequenced because the isolated RNA had all been reverse transcribed beforehand. Generated by immunoSEQ multiplex PCR, the TCRdb table keeps only in-frame clones and is missing some. This sample has some 350,000 clones, with 13% found just once. Sequencing was performed on naive CD4+ T cells from blood. These receptor sequences come from a woman between 18 and 29 years old with type 1 diabetes.

V is TRBV19 and J is TRBJ2-1, with D possibly being TRBD1 (6 bases). CDR1 LNHDA and CDR2 SQIVND come from the germline V gene (reference sequence). Trimming shortened V by 7 bases and J by 2 bases, and 15 bases separated the two germline ends. CDR3 size: 15 residues. CDR3 bases: TGTGCCAGTAAAGTAAGGCCAGGGGCCTACAATGAGCAGTTCTTC. This sequence encodes CASKVRPGAYNEQFF.

This clone was seen more than once but under ten times. The chain links TRBV27 to TRBJ2-4; possibly TRBD2 for D (6 bases). Germline V gives CDR1 MNHEY, CDR2 SMNVEV (reference sequence). The CDR3 runs 14 residues. Trimming stripped 2 bases from V and 1 base from J, with 6 bases between. CDR3 nucleotides: TGTGCCAGCAGTTTAGGGGGGGCCAAAAACATTCAGTACTTC. Encoded protein: CASSLGGAKNIQYF.

This clone turned up a few times. This chain links TRBV5-1 with TRBJ1-2; D is undetermined. V was trimmed by 0 bases and J by 0 bases, leaving 9 bases between them. Germline CDR1 is SGHRS and CDR2 is YFSETQ. The CDR3 loop spans 15 amino acids. CDR3 in amino acids: CASSLDSTANYGYTF. CDR3 nucleotides: TGCGCCAGCAGCTTGGACAGTACTGCTAACTATGGCTACACCTTC.

V is TRBV27 and J is TRBJ2-7, with D maybe TRBD2 (6 bases). CDR3 length: 16 residues. In germline, CDR1 is MNHEY, CDR2 SMNVEV (reference sequence). V dropped 0 bases and J dropped 4 bases, with 16 bases sitting between them. The CDR3 here is CASSLSMQGGVYEQYF. The CDR3 DNA reads TGTGCCAGCAGTTTATCGATGCAGGGAGGTGTTTACGAGCAGTACTTC.

The chain links TRBV2 to TRBJ2-1; 10 nucleotides match TRBD1. CDR3 length: 17 amino acids. The V gene end was trimmed by 6 bases and the J gene end by 1 base; junction bases not matched to a gene: 9. Germline CDR1 reads SNHLY; CDR2 reads FYNNEI. The CDR3: CASRGDRGLSSYNEQFF. In DNA, the CDR3 is TGTGCCAGCAGGGGTGACAGGGGGCTCTCGTCCTACAATGAGCAGTTCTTC.

J is TRBJ2-1 and V is TRBV28; 7 bases are a match to TRBD2. Germline V gene data show CDR1 as MDHEN and CDR2 as SYDVKM. The CDR3 consists of 14 residues. J gave up 8 bases and V 7 bases, and 11 bases lay outside the gene matches. DNA for the CDR3: TGTGCCAGCAACCCTGGGGGGGGAGGCGATGAGCAGTTCTTC. Translated, it gives CASNPGGGGDEQFF. Based on the CDR3 plus reference TRBV28 and TRBJ2-1, the full variable domain is DVKVTQSSRYLVKRTGEKVFLECVQDMDHENMFWYRQDPGLGLRLIYFSYDVKMKEKGDIPEGYSVSREKKERFSLILESASTNQTSMYLCASNPGGGGDEQFFGPGTRLTVL.

This clone was detected a few times. The chain employs TRBV6-5 and TRBJ2-3, with D possibly TRBD2 on 6 matching bases. The length of the CDR3 is 13 residues. Germline V gene lookup returns CDR1 MNHEY and CDR2 SVGAGI. V was cut by 8 bases and J by 8 bases, with 17 bases left in between. CDR3 protein: CASGRPHDATQYF. In nucleotides, the CDR3 is TGTGCCAGCGGGAGGCCACATGATGCTACGCAGTATTTT.

This clone was seen more than once but under ten times. This rearrangement joins TRBV7-9 to TRBJ1-2, with D uncertain. V lost 3 bases, J lost 8 bases, and 25 bases lay in between. Germline CDR1 and CDR2: SEHNR and FQNEAQ (reference sequence). There are 17 residues in the CDR3. CDR3: CASSFQAVGRPSGGYTF. Here the CDR3 DNA reads TGTGCCAGCAGCTTTCAGGCCGTGGGGAGGCCGTCGGGAGGCTACACCTTC.

The rearrangement links TRBV2 to TRBJ2-3, with D maybe TRBD2 (6 bases). The CDR3 is 14 residues long. Deletions cut 4 bases from V and 6 bases from J, with 14 bases between. Germline CDR1 reads SNHLY; CDR2 reads FYNNEI. The CDR3: CASSVIAVRDTQYF. CDR3 DNA sequence: TGTGCCAGCAGTGTTATAGCGGTCCGGGATACGCAGTATTTT.

The chain employs TRBV7-9 and TRBJ2-1; 16 nucleotides align to TRBD2. CDR3 size: 17 residues. CDR1 SEHNR and CDR2 FQNEAQ come from the germline V gene (reference sequence). Unmatched junction bases numbered 4, after V lost 5 bases and J lost 3 bases. CDR3 region: CASSKGLAGGGYNEQFF. DNA for the CDR3: TGTGCCAGCAGCAAGGGACTAGCGGGGGGGGGCTACAATGAGCAGTTCTTC.

The chain employs TRBV11-3 and TRBJ2-2; 8 nucleotides agree with TRBD1. Germline V gives CDR1 SGHNT, CDR2 YENEEA. CDR3 length equals 13 residues. Unmatched junction bases numbered 3, after V lost 7 bases and J lost 5 bases. Here the CDR3 reads CASTRQGTGELFF. The CDR3 coding sequence is TGTGCCAGCACCCGACAGGGGACCGGGGAGCTGTTTTTT.

The count of this clone is one. The chain recombines TRBV6-5 with TRBJ2-1, with 9 bases that match TRBD2. The germline CDR1 and CDR2 sequences are MNHEY and SVGAGI. V gave up 6 bases and J gave up 6 bases; unmatched junction bases: 9. CDR3 size: 15 residues. This CDR3 reads CASSTGLALTNEQFF. CDR3 DNA: TGTGCCAGCAGCACCGGACTAGCGTTAACCAATGAGCAGTTCTTC.

This clone appeared a few times. The chain has TRBV18 and TRBJ2-3, with a possible D match to TRBD1 (5 bases). Trimming pared 2 bases from V and 4 bases from J, leaving 10 bases between. CDR1 is KGHSH, CDR2 LQKENI, per germline. CDR3 length: 14 amino acids. The CDR3 here is CASSPIGDPDTQYF. Here the CDR3 DNA reads TGTGCCAGCTCACCAATAGGGGATCCAGATACGCAGTATTTT. The whole variable domain, filled in from reference TRBV18 and TRBJ2-3, reads NAGVMQNPRHLVRRRGQEARLRCSPMKGHSHVYWYRQLPEEGLKFMVYLQKENIIDESGMPKERFSAEFPKEGPSILRIQQVVRGDSAAYFCASSPIGDPDTQYFGPGTRLTVL.

The rearrangement links TRBV19 to TRBJ2-5; the match to TRBD1 covers 8 bases. The junction had 7 bases not matched to a gene; V was cut back by 6 bases and J by 1 base. CDR1 LNHDA and CDR2 SQIVND come from the germline V gene (reference sequence). This CDR3 comprises 15 residues. CDR3 in DNA: TGTGCCAGTAGCTCGGGACAGGAAGGCCAAGAGACCCAGTACTTC. Its translation is CASSSGQEGQETQYF.

The V and J genes are TRBV30 and TRBJ2-2; maybe TRBD1 (5 bases). The CDR3 is made up of 13 amino acids. Trimming stripped 0 bases from V and 7 bases from J, with 9 bases between. Germline V gives CDR1 GTSNPN, CDR2 SVGIG (reference sequence). The DNA of the CDR3 is TGTGCCTGGAGTGTAGGGGCTAGCGGGGAGCTGTTTTTT. Amino acid sequence: CAWSVGASGELFF.

This clone has only a few counts. V and J are TRBV5-1 and TRBJ1-1, with TRBD1 matching 8 bases. V lost 7 bases and J lost 4; bases outside the gene matches: 6. This CDR3 has 13 amino acids. Per germline, CDR1 SGHRS and CDR2 YFSETQ. CDR3 in DNA: TGCGCCAGCGACAGGGGAGCTGGCACTGAAGCTTTCTTT. Its translation: CASDRGAGTEAFF.

This clone was seen a handful of times. This chain connects TRBV6-5 to TRBJ1-1; D not certain. In germline, CDR1 is MNHEY, CDR2 SVGAGI. Deletions cut 0 bases from V and 4 bases from J, with 15 bases between. The CDR3 spans 16 residues. CDR3 nucleotides: TGTGCCAGCAGTTACTCGCGGGTTCGGCTGAGCACTGAAGCTTTCTTT. Translated: CASSYSRVRLSTEAFF.

The rearrangement links TRBV18 to TRBJ2-7; 11 positions agree with TRBD2. Trimming at V came to 4 bases and at J to 5 bases, leaving 7 bases not matched to a gene. CDR1 is KGHSH and CDR2 is LQKENI in the germline V gene. The length of the CDR3 is 15 residues. As DNA, the CDR3 is TGTGCCAGCTCACAAGCACTAGCGGGAGTTAACGAGCAGTACTTC. Residues: CASSQALAGVNEQYF.

The J gene is TRBJ2-3, the V gene TRBV6-5; maybe TRBD2 (6 bases). Germline V CDR1 and CDR2: MNHEY, SVGAGI. The CDR3 has 13 amino acids. V was cut by 8 bases and J by 8 bases, with 17 bases left in between. The CDR3, as DNA: TGTGCCAGCTGCCGCCTAGCCGGGGGTACGCAGTATTTT. Protein sequence: CASCRLAGGTQYF.

The rearrangement joins TRBV18 to TRBJ2-1; tentative D call: TRBD1 (7 bases). Germline lookup yields CDR1 KGHSH and CDR2 LQKENI. Trimming left V 0 bases short and J 0 bases short, with 9 bases between. The CDR3 extends over 16 amino acids. CDR3 region: CASSPPQGGSYNEQFF. In DNA form, the CDR3 reads TGTGCCAGCTCACCACCCCAGGGGGGCTCCTACAATGAGCAGTTCTTC.

This clone was recorded a few times. The chain is built from TRBV7-2 and TRBJ1-5; the D is unclear. CDR1 and CDR2 (germline): SGHTA, FQGNSA. The CDR3 is 14 amino acids. V was pared by 0 bases and J by 6 bases, with 9 bases between. The CDR3 is CASSLAFIGQPQHF. The CDR3, as DNA: TGTGCCAGCAGCTTAGCATTTATCGGTCAGCCCCAGCATTTT.

The chain links TRBV30 to TRBJ1-2; 7 bases are shared with TRBD1. Looked up from germline, CDR1 is GTSNPN and CDR2 is SVGIG (reference sequence). V dropped 3 bases and J dropped 6; count of bases not matched to a gene: 4. This CDR3 is 12 amino acids long. The CDR3 DNA reads as TGTGCCTGGAGCCGGGACAGTCATGGCTACACCTTC. Its protein is CAWSRDSHGYTF. Together with reference TRBV30 and TRBJ1-2, the CDR3 gives the full variable domain: SQTIHQWPATLVQPVGSPLSLECTVEGTSNPNLYWYRQAAGRGLQLLFYSVGIGQISSEVPQNLSASRPQDRQFILSSKKLLLSDSGFYLCAWSRDSHGYTFGSGTRLTVV.

This chain connects TRBV5-1 to TRBJ1-2; 7 bases align to TRBD1. CDR1 is SGHRS and CDR2 is YFSETQ in the germline V gene. This CDR3 has 17 residues. Unmatched junction bases numbered 8, after V lost 0 bases and J lost 0 bases. In DNA, the CDR3 is TGCGCCAGCAGCTTGGAAGCAGGGGGTCGGTCTAACTATGGCTACACCTTC. Residues: CASSLEAGGRSNYGYTF.

The chain recombines TRBV6-5 with TRBJ2-2; 7 bases fit TRBD1. With 6 bases clipped from V and 4 bases from J, the junction kept 5 bases outside the gene matches. Germline CDR1 and CDR2: MNHEY and SVGAGI. This CDR3 is built from 14 residues. As DNA, the CDR3 is TGTGCCAGCAGGCTTACAGGGGCCACCGGGGAGCTGTTTTTT. Amino acid sequence: CASRLTGATGELFF.

The chain couples TRBV11-2 to TRBJ2-5; no reliable D call. This CDR3 region has 15 residues. The V end lost 6 bases, the J end lost 1 base, and 15 bases lay between the germline ends. The V gene's germline CDR1 is SGHAT and CDR2 FQNNGV. The CDR3 loop reads CASSPLRGLQETQYF. The DNA for the CDR3 is TGTGCCAGCAGTCCCCTGAGAGGCCTCCAAGAGACCCAGTACTTC. Supplemented by reference TRBV11-2 and TRBJ2-5, the full variable domain reads EAGVAQSPRYKIIEKRQSVAFWCNPISGHATLYWYQQILGQGPKLLIQFQNNGVVDDSQLPKDRFSAERLKGVDSTLKIQPAKLEDSAVYLCASSPLRGLQETQYFGPGTRLLVL.

There are a few counts of this clone. The DNA for the CDR3 is TGCGCCAGCAGCCTAATCGTCGGCTTGCGGGGCTACACCTTC. This sequence encodes CASSLIVGLRGYTF. This chain links TRBV4-3 with TRBJ1-2; D uncertain. CDR1 is LGHNA and CDR2 is YSLEER in the germline V gene. Between the trimmed V and J ends, which lost 4 bases and 8 bases, there was a span of 17 bases. This CDR3 is built from 14 residues.

CDR3 sequence (DNA): TGTGCCAGCTCACCACCCGGGACTGGCGGGAGTTACAATGAGCAGTTCTTC. Its translation is CASSPPGTGGSYNEQFF. The rearrangement joins TRBV18 to TRBJ2-1, with 7 bases that match TRBD2. The CDR3 has 17 amino acids. Unmatched junction bases numbered 9, after V lost 0 bases and J lost 4 bases. The germline V gene has CDR1 KGHSH and CDR2 LQKENI.